Below are 20 T cell receptor beta chains sequenced from a single sample in a study of T cell changes during pregnancy in multiple sclerosis. The protocol was immunoSEQ multiplex PCR, while the TCRdb copy is restricted to in-frame clones and leaves out a portion. Here the sample spans about 59,000 clones, 90% to 95% being singletons. The sequenced sample was CD4+ T cells from peripheral blood mononuclear cells, obtained before pregnancy. Every receptor here comes from a female donor with multiple sclerosis, enrolled in a pregnancy study.

V gene TRBV28 combines with J gene TRBJ2-1; the D gene is possibly TRBD2 (5 bases). V dropped 4 bases and J dropped 5 bases, with 15 bases sitting between them. Germline CDR1 reads MDHEN; CDR2 reads SYDVKM. CDR3 length: 15 amino acids. CDR3 nucleotides: TGTGCCAGCAGTTCTGTGGTACGGGGTAACAATGAGCAGTTCTTC. Encoded protein: CASSSVVRGNNEQFF.

This chain links TRBV5-1 with TRBJ2-7; 11 bases agree with TRBD1. Germline-derived CDR1 and CDR2 are SGHRS and YFSETQ. The CDR3 is made up of 15 amino acids. V shed 1 base and J 5 bases; nucleotides not matched to a gene: 5. The CDR3 region has the DNA TGCGCCAGCAGCTTGACGGGGACAGGGGGAAACGAGCAGTACTTC. This translates into CASSLTGTGGNEQYF.

V and J are TRBV7-3 and TRBJ1-2, with D possibly being TRBD1 (5 bases). Trimming shortened V by 1 base and J by 5 bases, and 11 bases separated the two germline ends. Germline V CDR1 and CDR2: SGHTA, FQGTGA. The CDR3 is 14 amino acids. The CDR3 here is CASSLNTGGYGYTF. The DNA for the CDR3 is TGTGCCAGCAGCTTAAACACCGGGGGATATGGCTACACCTTC. The whole variable domain, remainder taken from reference TRBV7-3 and TRBJ1-2, is GAGVSQTPSNKVTEKGKYVELRCDPISGHTALYWYRQSLGQGPEFLIYFQGTGAADDSGLPNDRFFAVRPEGSVSTLKIQRTERGDSAVYLCASSLNTGGYGYTFGSGTRLTVV.

V usage is TRBV29-1 and J usage is TRBJ1-1; D unclear. Per germline, CDR1 SQVTM and CDR2 ANQGSEA. The CDR3 totals 14 residues. V dropped 2 bases and J dropped 3 bases, with 13 bases sitting between them. CDR3 sequence: CSVELDPGYTEAFF. For the CDR3, the DNA is TGCAGCGTTGAATTGGATCCGGGGTACACTGAAGCTTTCTTT.

This rearrangement joins TRBV5-5 to TRBJ2-5, with TRBD2 as a possible D gene (5 bases). Trimming removed 0 bases at V and 2 bases at J, with 11 bases between. Germline V lookup: CDR1 SGHKS, CDR2 YYEKEE (reference sequence). The CDR3 spans 15 residues. The CDR3 DNA reads TGTGCCAGCAGCTTGGTCGGGGTGGGGCAAGAGACCCAGTACTTC. Translated: CASSLVGVGQETQYF.

The chain links TRBV19 to TRBJ2-5, with TRBD1 matching 8 bases. CDR1 is LNHDA and CDR2 is SQIVND in the germline V gene (reference sequence). This CDR3 region has 16 residues. V was pared by 4 bases and J by 1 base, with 8 bases of the junction left unmatched. CDR3 sequence: CASSTLSGGLQETQYF. CDR3 nucleotides: TGTGCCAGTAGTACACTATCAGGGGGCCTCCAAGAGACCCAGTACTTC.

This clone came up once. The chain couples TRBV19 to TRBJ2-3; D might be TRBD2 (6 bases). This CDR3 contains 15 residues. V was trimmed by 3 bases and J by 3 bases, leaving 13 bases between them. CDR1 and CDR2 from the germline V gene are LNHDA and SQIVND (reference sequence). This CDR3 is CASSMGLIPTDTQYF. CDR3 DNA: TGTGCCAGTAGTATGGGACTGATCCCAACAGATACGCAGTATTTT.

The chain employs TRBV7-2 and TRBJ2-2, with D uncertain. The V end lost 7 bases, the J end lost 5 bases, and 11 bases lay between the germline ends. The CDR3 is made up of 13 amino acids. Germline loops: CDR1 SGHTA, CDR2 FQGNSA. CDR3 loop: CASTLSRTGELFF. The CDR3 region has the DNA TGTGCCAGCACTCTGAGTAGAACCGGGGAGCTGTTTTTT.

The genes are TRBV14 and TRBJ2-7; 7 bases align to TRBD1. Unmatched junction bases numbered 13, after V lost 2 bases and J lost 3 bases. Per germline, CDR1 SGHDN and CDR2 FVKESK. The CDR3 covers 17 residues. The CDR3 reads CASSQTFDQGVGYEQYF. CDR3 sequence (DNA): TGTGCCAGCAGCCAAACTTTCGACCAGGGGGTTGGCTACGAGCAGTACTTC. Drawing the rest from reference TRBV14 and TRBJ2-7, the complete variable domain is EAGVTQFPSHSVIEKGQTVTLRCDPISGHDNLYWYRRVMGKEIKFLLHFVKESKQDESGMPNNRFLAERTGGTYSTLKVQPAELEDSGVYFCASSQTFDQGVGYEQYFGPGTRLTVT.

V gene TRBV14 combines with J gene TRBJ1-1; D might be TRBD1 (5 bases). Trimming took off 3 bases at V and 1 base at J, with 9 bases between the two ends. CDR1 SGHDN and CDR2 FVKESK come from the germline V gene. The CDR3 sequence is 14 residues long. The chain's CDR3 is CASSQVTGNTEAFF. Here the CDR3 DNA reads TGTGCCAGCAGCCAGGTTACAGGGAACACTGAAGCTTTCTTT.

The chain recombines TRBV9 with TRBJ2-3; 13 bases map to TRBD2. The CDR3 length is 18 residues. Germline V lookup: CDR1 SGDLS, CDR2 YYNGEE. V lost 0 bases, J lost 8 bases, and 12 bases stayed unmatched. The CDR3: CASSVAERLAGGMGTQYF. In nucleotides, the CDR3 is TGTGCCAGCAGCGTAGCTGAGAGACTAGCGGGAGGTATGGGTACGCAGTATTTT.

J is TRBJ2-1 and V is TRBV29-1; a weak D match, TRBD2 (5 bases). CDR3 length: 16 residues. Trimming cost V 4 bases and J 6 bases, with 22 bases left between them. CDR1 is SQVTM, CDR2 ANQGSEA, per germline. The CDR3 coding sequence is TGCAGCGTTGTCCCCCCCCAGCGGTCTCTATCCAATGAGCAGTTCTTC. Translation: CSVVPPQRSLSNEQFF.

The V gene is TRBV27, the J gene TRBJ2-7, with D tentatively TRBD1 (6 bases). Trimming took 5 bases from V and 4 from J, leaving 12 bases between them. The CDR3 runs 13 residues. In germline, CDR1 is MNHEY, CDR2 SMNVEV (reference sequence). CDR3 region: CASSPDRKYEQYF. CDR3 DNA: TGTGCCAGCAGTCCCGACAGGAAATACGAGCAGTACTTC.

The CDR3 bases are TGTGCCAGCAGCACCAACACGGAGGGGCCTAATCAGCCCCAGCATTTT. Its protein product is CASSTNTEGPNQPQHF. The rearrangement joins TRBV5-6 to TRBJ1-5; tentatively, D is TRBD1 (5 bases). Germline lookup yields CDR1 SGHDT and CDR2 YYEEEE. The CDR3 runs to 16 residues. With 4 bases removed from V and 4 bases from J, the gap between germline ends came to 18 bases.

The chain uses TRBV7-9 and TRBJ2-5, with 10 nucleotides matching TRBD1. The CDR3 sequence is 15 residues long. In germline, CDR1 is SEHNR, CDR2 FQNEAQ (reference sequence). V lost 8 bases, J lost 2 bases, and 8 bases stayed unmatched. The CDR3: CASGRPGQGQETQYF. As DNA, the CDR3 is TGTGCCAGCGGCCGTCCGGGACAGGGGCAAGAGACCCAGTACTTC.

V usage is TRBV7-6 and J usage is TRBJ2-3; 10 nucleotides align to TRBD2. The germline V gene has CDR1 SGHVS and CDR2 FNYEAQ. V lost 5 bases and J lost 4; bases outside the gene matches: 3. This CDR3 is 14 amino acids long. The CDR3 DNA reads as TGTGCCAGCAGCCGGGGGACTAGCGCAGATACGCAGTATTTT. It codes for CASSRGTSADTQYF.

This clone was observed a single time. This rearrangement joins TRBV11-3 to TRBJ2-1; D is unclear. Trimming removed 0 bases from V and 4 bases from J, with 10 bases in between. The CDR3 loop spans 15 amino acids. Germline V CDR1 and CDR2: SGHNT, YENEEA. CDR3 sequence reads: CASSLDLGGYNEQFF. The CDR3 nucleotides read TGTGCCAGCAGCTTAGATCTTGGCGGTTACAATGAGCAGTTCTTC.

The chain recombines TRBV28 with TRBJ2-7, with D unclear. The CDR3 has 14 amino acids. Germline CDR1 is MDHEN and CDR2 is SYDVKM. Trimming took off 4 bases at V and 4 bases at J, with 14 bases between the two ends. The CDR3 DNA reads TGTGCCAGCAGTTCCCAGGCCCCAAGGTACGAGCAGTACTTC. It translates to CASSSQAPRYEQYF. The complete variable domain, with remaining parts taken from reference TRBV28 and TRBJ2-7, reads DVKVTQSSRYLVKRTGEKVFLECVQDMDHENMFWYRQDPGLGLRLIYFSYDVKMKEKGDIPEGYSVSREKKERFSLILESASTNQTSMYLCASSSQAPRYEQYFGPGTRLTVT.

The chain employs TRBV19 and TRBJ1-1; D may be TRBD1 (6 bases). The CDR3 totals 13 residues. Per the germline V gene, CDR1 is LNHDA and CDR2 is SQIVND (reference sequence). V lost 10 bases and J lost 0, with 12 bases in between. The CDR3 protein is CATSGTLNTEAFF. The CDR3 region has the DNA TGTGCCACCTCCGGGACACTGAACACTGAAGCTTTCTTT.

The V gene is TRBV7-9, the J gene TRBJ2-1; 14 bases align to TRBD2. The V gene's germline CDR1 is SEHNR and CDR2 FQNEAQ (reference sequence). This CDR3 comprises 15 residues. V lost 1 base and J lost 10; bases outside the gene matches: 3. CDR3 residues: CASSLEGLAGDEQFF. The CDR3 DNA follows: TGTGCCAGCAGCTTAGAGGGACTAGCGGGAGACGAGCAGTTCTTC.